This T cell receptor (beta chain) was found in a study of OX40 agonist ivuxolimab in advanced cancers. Study-level information: Dose-escalation cases comprised hepatocellular carcinoma, melanoma, renal cell or head and neck cancer. General observations from the study: Mean expanded clone counts were higher in CD8+ than CD4+ T cells. Dosing at 0.1 to 3.0 mg/kg was accompanied by clonal expansion of CD4+ and CD8+ blood T cells by week 6.

Exclusion applied to patients with autoimmune disease history or systemic immunosuppression. Sequencing used immunoSEQ multiplex PCR; TCRdb keeps in-frame clones, though not all of them. Of more than 70,000 clones in the sample, approximately 92% were seen once. A single count supports this clone. Its matching antigen is unknown. Germline V lookup: CDR1 MGHRA, CDR2 YSYEKL. CDR3 size: 14 residues. Trimming pared 3 bases from V and 3 bases from J, leaving 11 bases between. The chain links TRBV4-1 to TRBJ1-1; D call uncertain. This receptor was taken from an adult with an advanced solid tumor such as melanoma, head and neck, liver or kidney cancer. Sequencing used CD4+ or CD8+ T cells sorted from blood, obtained in a trial of the OX40 agonist ivuxolimab. The CDR3 DNA reads as TGCGCCAGCAGCCAGGGCTTTGGGTACACTGAAGCTTTCTTT. It is translated as CASSQGFGYTEAFF.